This T cell receptor beta chain was captured by sequencing in a study of T-cell memory formation after mild COVID-19. Across the study: TCR clusters showed largely donor specificity.

CDR3 length: 13 residues. V lost 4 bases to trimming and J lost 7 bases, with 12 bases between them. CDR1 SGDLS and CDR2 YYNGEE come from the germline V gene. In its sample, this clonotype was seen a few times. TCRdb itself ran the 5' RACE reads through MiXCR, one entry per CDR3 protein. Among around 200,000 distinct CDR3 sequences listed, 15% to 20% were seen once. The gene calls are TRBV9 and TRBJ2-1; D remains unclear. The specimen was PBMCs or a T cell subset sorted from them (not recorded which). The clonotype was recovered from a man younger than 30 who had mild COVID-19 (a few samples of this study predate the infection). Cell type and time point are not known. The CDR3 spells CASSLPSRNEQFF. The CDR3 DNA reads TGTGCCAGCAGCCTCCCCTCCAGGAATGAGCAGTTCTTC.